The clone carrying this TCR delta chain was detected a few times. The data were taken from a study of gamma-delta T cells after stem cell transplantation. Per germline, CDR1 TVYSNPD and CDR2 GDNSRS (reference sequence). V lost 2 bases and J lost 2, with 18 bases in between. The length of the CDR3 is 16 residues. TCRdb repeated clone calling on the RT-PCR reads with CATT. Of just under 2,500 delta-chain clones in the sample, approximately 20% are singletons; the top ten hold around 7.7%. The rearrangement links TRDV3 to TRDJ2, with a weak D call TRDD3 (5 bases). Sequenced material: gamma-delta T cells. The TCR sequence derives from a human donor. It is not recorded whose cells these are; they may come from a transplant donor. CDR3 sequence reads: CAFLLGILWLTAQLFF. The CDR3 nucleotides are TGTGCCTTTCTCCTGGGTATACTCTGGTTGACAGCACAACTCTTCTTT.